This TCR beta chain was captured in a study of blood T cells in healthy people across ages. The CDR3 has 19 residues. V dropped 3 bases and J dropped 0; count of bases not matched to a gene: 9. Germline V gene sequence: CDR1 KGHDR, CDR2 SFDVKD. With a J-beta primer mix and a sample-barcoded 5' primer, a second PCR ran about 7 to 12 cycles. Each CDR3 protein is one row after TCRdb ran MiXCR on the 5' RACE reads. The table lists about 500,000 distinct CDR3 sequences, about 25% of them singletons. Another study also made use of these data, one on T cells of mothers and their children.

The chain recombines TRBV24-1 with TRBJ2-6, with TRBD1 matching over 8 bases. Material: blood. The sequence derives from a boy aged 5-17 years in good health. CDR3 in DNA: TGTGCCACCAGTGATCCCCGAGGGGGACAGGACTCTGGGGCCAACGTCCTGACTTTC. Its translation: CATSDPRGGQDSGANVLTF.